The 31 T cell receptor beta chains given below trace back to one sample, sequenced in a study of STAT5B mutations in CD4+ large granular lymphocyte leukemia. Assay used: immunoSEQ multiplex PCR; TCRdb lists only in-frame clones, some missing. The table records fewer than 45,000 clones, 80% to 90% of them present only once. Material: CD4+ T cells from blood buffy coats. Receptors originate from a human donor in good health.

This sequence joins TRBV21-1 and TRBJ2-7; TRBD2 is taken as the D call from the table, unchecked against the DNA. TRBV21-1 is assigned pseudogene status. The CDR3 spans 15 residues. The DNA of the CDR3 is TGTGCCAGCAGCATAGGGACTAGCGGGAGCTGCGAGCAGTACTTC. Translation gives CASSIGTSGSCEQYF.

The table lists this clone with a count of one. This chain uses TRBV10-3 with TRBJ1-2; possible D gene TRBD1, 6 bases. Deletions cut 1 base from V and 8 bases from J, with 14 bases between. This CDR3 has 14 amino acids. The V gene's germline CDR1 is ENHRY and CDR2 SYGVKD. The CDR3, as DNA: TGTGCCATCAGTGAGTGGCTACAGGGTTCAGGCTACACCTTC. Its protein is CAISEWLQGSGYTF.

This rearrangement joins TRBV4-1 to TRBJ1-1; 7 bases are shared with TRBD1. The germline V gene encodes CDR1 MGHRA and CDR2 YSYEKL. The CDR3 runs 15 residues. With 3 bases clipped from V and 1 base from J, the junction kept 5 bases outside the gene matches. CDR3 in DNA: TGCGCCAGCAGCCACCTGGGACAGAAGAACACTGAAGCTTTCTTT. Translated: CASSHLGQKNTEAFF.

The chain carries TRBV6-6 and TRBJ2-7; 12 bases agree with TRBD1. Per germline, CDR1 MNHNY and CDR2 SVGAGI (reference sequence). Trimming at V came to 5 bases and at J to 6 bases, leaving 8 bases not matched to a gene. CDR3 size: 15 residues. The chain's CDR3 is CASSPPGTGGGEQYF. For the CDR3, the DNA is TGTGCCAGCAGTCCCCCCGGGACAGGGGGCGGCGAGCAGTACTTC.

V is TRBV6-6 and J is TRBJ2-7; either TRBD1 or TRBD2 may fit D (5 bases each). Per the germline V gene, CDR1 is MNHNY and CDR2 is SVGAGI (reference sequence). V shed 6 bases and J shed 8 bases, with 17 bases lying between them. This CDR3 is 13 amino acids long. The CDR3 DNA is TGTGCCAGCAGCCGGGACCCATCCCCCCAGCAGTACTTC. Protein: CASSRDPSPQQYF.

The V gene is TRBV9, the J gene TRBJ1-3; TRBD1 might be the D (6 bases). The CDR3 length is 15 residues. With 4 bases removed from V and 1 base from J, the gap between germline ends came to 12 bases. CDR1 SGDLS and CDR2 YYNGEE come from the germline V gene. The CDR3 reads CASSPTGQSGNTIYF. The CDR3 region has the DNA TGTGCCAGCAGCCCGACGGGACAATCTGGAAACACCATATATTTT.

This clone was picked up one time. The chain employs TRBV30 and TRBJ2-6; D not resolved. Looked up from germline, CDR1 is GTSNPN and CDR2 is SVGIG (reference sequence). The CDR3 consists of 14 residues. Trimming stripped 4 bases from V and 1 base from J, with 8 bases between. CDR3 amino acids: CAWNQLSGANVLTF. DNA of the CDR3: TGTGCCTGGAACCAGTTATCTGGGGCCAACGTCCTGACTTTC.

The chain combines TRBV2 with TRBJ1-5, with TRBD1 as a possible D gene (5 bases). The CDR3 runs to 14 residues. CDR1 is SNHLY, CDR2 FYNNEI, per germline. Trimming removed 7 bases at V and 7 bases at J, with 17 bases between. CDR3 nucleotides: TGTGCCAGCACCCCTCAGGGTTTCGGCCAGCCCCAGCATTTT. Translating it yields CASTPQGFGQPQHF.

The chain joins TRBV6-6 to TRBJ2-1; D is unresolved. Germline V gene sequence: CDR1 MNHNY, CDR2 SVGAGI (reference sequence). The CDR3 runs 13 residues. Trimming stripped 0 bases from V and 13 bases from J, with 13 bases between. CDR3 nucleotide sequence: TGTGCCAGCAGTTACTCCACTAATCGACGTCAGTTCTTC. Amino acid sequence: CASSYSTNRRQFF.

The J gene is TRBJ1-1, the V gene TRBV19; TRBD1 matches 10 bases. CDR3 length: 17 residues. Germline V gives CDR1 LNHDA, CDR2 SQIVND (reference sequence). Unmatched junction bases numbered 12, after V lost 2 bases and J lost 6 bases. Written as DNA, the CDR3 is TGTGCCAGTAGTATACAAAGGGACAGGGGTTTTGACGCTGAAGCTTTCTTT. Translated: CASSIQRDRGFDAEAFF. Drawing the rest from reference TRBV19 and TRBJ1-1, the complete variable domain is DGGITQSPKYLFRKEGQNVTLSCEQNLNHDAMYWYRQDPGQGLRLIYYSQIVNDFQKGDIAEGYSVSREKKESFPLTVTSAQKNPTAFYLCASSIQRDRGFDAEAFFGQGTRLTVV.

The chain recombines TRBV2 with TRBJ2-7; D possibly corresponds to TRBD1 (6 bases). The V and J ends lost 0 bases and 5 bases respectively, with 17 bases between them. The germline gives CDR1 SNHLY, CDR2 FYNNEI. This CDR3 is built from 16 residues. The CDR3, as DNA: TGTGCCAGCAGTGAAGCGGGCTACAGGGACCACGACGAGCAGTACTTC. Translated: CASSEAGYRDHDEQYF.

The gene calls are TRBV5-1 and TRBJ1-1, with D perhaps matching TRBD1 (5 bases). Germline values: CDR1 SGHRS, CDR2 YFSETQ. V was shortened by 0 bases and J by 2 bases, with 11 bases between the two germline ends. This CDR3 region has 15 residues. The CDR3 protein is CASSLDGGVNTEAFF. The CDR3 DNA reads TGCGCCAGCAGCTTGGATGGGGGAGTCAACACTGAAGCTTTCTTT.

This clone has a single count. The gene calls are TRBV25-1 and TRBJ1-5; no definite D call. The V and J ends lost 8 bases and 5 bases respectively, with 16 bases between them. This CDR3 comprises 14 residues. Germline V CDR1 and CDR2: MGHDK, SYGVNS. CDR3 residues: CASSGPGGYQPQHF. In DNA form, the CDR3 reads TGTGCCAGCTCCGGACCGGGAGGGTATCAGCCCCAGCATTTT.

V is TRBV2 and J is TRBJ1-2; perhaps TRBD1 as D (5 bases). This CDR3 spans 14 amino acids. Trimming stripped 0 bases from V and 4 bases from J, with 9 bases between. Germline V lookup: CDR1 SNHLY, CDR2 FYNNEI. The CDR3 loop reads CASSEAQGIYGYTF. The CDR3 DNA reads TGTGCCAGCAGTGAAGCGCAGGGAATCTATGGCTACACCTTC.

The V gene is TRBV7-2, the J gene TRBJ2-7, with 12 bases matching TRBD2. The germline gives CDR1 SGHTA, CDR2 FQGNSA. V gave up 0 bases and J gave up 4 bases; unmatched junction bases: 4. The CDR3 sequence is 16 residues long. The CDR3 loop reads CASSLALAGGPYEQYF. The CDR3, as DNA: TGTGCCAGCAGCTTAGCGCTAGCGGGAGGGCCGTACGAGCAGTACTTC.

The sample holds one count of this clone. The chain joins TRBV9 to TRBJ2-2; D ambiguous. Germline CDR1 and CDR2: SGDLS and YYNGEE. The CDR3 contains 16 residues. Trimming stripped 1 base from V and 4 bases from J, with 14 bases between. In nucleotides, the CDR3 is TGTGCCAGCAGCGTAAGCCCGGGCGGAGCCACCGGGGAGCTGTTTTTT. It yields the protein CASSVSPGGATGELFF.

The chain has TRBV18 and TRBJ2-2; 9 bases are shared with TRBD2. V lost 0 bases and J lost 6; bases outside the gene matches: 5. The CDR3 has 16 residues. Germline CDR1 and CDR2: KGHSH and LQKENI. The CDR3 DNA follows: TGTGCCAGCTCACCACCTATAGCGGGAGCCGCCGGGGAGCTGTTTTTT. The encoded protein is CASSPPIAGAAGELFF.

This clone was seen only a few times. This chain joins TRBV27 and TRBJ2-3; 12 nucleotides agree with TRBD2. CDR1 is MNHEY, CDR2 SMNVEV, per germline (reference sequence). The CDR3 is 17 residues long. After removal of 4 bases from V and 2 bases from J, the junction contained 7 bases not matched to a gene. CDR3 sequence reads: CASSSPLAGGHTDTQYF. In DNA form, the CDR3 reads TGTGCCAGCAGTTCTCCCCTAGCGGGAGGGCACACAGATACGCAGTATTTT.

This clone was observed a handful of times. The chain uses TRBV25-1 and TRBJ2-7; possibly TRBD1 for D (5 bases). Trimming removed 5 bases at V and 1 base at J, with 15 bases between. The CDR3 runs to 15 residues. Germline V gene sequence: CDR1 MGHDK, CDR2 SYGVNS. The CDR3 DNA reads TGTGCCAGCAGTAAAGGTAGGGGCTCGTCCTACGAGCAGTACTTC. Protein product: CASSKGRGSSYEQYF.

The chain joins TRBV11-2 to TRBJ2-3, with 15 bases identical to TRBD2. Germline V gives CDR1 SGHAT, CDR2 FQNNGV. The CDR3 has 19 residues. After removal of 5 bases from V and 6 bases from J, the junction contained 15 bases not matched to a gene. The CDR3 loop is CASSKNGLAGGPGADTQYF. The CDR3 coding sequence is TGTGCCAGCAGCAAAAACGGACTAGCGGGAGGGCCAGGGGCGGATACGCAGTATTTT.

The CDR3 region is CASTTSGFLYEQYF. The CDR3 nucleotides are TGTGCCAGTACGACTAGCGGTTTCCTCTACGAGCAGTACTTC. The rearrangement uses TRBV6-4 and TRBJ2-7; 9 nucleotides match TRBD2. Unmatched junction bases numbered 9, after V lost 9 bases and J lost 3 bases. This CDR3 is built from 14 residues. Germline CDR1 is MRHNA and CDR2 is SNTAGT.

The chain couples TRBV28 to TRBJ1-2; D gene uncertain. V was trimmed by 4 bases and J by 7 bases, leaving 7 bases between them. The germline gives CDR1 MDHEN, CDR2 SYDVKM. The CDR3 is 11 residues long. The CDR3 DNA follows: TGTGCCAGCAGTTCCCCCCCTGGCTACACCTTC. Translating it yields CASSSPPGYTF.

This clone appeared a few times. CDR3 sequence reads: CASSALTGTETQYF. The CDR3 region has the DNA TGTGCCAGCAGCGCCCTAACAGGGACAGAGACCCAGTACTTC. The rearrangement uses TRBV9 and TRBJ2-5; possible D gene TRBD1, 6 bases. Deletions cut 3 bases from V and 4 bases from J, with 13 bases between. This CDR3 spans 14 amino acids. In germline, CDR1 is SGDLS, CDR2 YYNGEE.

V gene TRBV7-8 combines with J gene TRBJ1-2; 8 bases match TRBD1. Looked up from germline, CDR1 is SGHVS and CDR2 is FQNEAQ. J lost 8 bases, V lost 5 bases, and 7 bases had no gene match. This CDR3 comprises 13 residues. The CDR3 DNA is TGTGCCAGCAGCCAACGGACAGGGCAAGGCTACACCTTC. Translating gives CASSQRTGQGYTF.

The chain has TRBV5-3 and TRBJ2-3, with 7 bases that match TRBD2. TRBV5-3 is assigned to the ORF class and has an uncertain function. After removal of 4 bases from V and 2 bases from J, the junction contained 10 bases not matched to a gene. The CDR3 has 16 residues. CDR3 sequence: CARSPLGLEDTDTQYF. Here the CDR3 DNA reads TGTGCCAGAAGCCCCCTAGGACTAGAAGACACAGATACGCAGTATTTT.

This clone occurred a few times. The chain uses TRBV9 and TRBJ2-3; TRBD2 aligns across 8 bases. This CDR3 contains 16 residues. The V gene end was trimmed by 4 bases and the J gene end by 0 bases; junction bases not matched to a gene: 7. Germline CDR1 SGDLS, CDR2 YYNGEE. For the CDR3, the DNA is TGTGCCAGCAGCCCGGACGGGAGGGCTAGCACAGATACGCAGTATTTT. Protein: CASSPDGRASTDTQYF.

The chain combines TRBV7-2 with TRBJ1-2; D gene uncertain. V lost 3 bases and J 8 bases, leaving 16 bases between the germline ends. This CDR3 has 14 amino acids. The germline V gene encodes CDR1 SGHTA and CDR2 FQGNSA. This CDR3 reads CASSFRVNTRGYTF. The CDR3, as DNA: TGTGCCAGCAGCTTCCGAGTTAATACCCGCGGCTACACCTTC. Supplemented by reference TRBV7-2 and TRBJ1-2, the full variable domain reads GAGVSQSPSNKVTEKGKDVELRCDPISGHTALYWYRQSLGQGLEFLIYFQGNSAPDKSGLPSDRFSAERTGGSVSTLTIQRTQQEDSAVYLCASSFRVNTRGYTFGSGTRLTVV.

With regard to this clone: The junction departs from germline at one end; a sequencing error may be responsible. The CDR3 nucleotides are TGTGCCAGCAGTTTACAAGAGCGGGAGGACCCCCTCTTC. Protein: CASSLQEREDPLF. The V gene is TRBV28, the J gene TRBJ2-7; 9 nucleotides line up with TRBD2. The germline V gene has CDR1 MDHEN and CDR2 SYDVKM. The CDR3 runs 13 residues.

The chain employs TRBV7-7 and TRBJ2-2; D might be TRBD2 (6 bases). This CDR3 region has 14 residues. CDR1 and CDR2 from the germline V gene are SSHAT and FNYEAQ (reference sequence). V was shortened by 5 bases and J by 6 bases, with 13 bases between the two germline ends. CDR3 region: CASSLRDFSGELFF. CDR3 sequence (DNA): TGTGCCAGCAGCCTCCGGGACTTTTCCGGGGAGCTGTTTTTT.

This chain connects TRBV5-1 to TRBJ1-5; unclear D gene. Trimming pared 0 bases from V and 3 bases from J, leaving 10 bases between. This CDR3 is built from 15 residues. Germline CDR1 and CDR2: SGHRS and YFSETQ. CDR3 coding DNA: TGCGCCAGCAGCTTGGGTCCACTTTCCAATCAGCCCCAGCATTTT. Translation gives CASSLGPLSNQPQHF.

CDR3 residues: CASSSTGAGNTIYF. The CDR3 DNA is TGTGCCAGCAGCTCCACAGGGGCTGGAAACACCATATATTTT. The gene calls are TRBV7-9 and TRBJ1-3; 7 positions agree with TRBD1. The V gene end was trimmed by 4 bases and the J gene end by 2 bases; junction bases not matched to a gene: 2. The CDR3 consists of 14 residues. Germline CDR1 and CDR2: SEHNR and FQNEAQ (reference sequence).